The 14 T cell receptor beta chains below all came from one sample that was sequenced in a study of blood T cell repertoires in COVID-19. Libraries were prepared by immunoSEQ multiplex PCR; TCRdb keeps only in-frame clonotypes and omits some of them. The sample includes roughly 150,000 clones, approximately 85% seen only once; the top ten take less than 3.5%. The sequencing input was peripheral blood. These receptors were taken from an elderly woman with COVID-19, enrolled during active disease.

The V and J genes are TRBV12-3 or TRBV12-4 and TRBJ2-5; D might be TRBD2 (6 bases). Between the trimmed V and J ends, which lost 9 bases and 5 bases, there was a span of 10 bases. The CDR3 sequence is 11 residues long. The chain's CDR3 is CASGGRETQYF. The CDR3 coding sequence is TGTGCCAGTGGAGGGAGGGAGACCCAGTACTTC.

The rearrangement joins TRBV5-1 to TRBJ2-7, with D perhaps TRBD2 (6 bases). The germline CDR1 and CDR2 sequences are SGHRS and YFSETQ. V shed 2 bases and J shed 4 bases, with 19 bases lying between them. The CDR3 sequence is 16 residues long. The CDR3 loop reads CASSLFEATRDYEQYF. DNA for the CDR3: TGCGCCAGCAGCTTATTCGAGGCGACTAGGGATTACGAGCAGTACTTC.

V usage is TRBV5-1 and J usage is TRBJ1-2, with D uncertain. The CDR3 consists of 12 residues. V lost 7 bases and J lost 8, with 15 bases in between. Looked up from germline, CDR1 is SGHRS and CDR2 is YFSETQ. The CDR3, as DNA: TGCGCCAGCCACTCTCCCTTAGTGGGCTACACCTTC. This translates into CASHSPLVGYTF.

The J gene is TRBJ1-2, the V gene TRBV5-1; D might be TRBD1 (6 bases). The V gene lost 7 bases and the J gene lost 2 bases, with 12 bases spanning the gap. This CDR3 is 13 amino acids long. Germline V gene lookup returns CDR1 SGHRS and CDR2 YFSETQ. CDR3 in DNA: TGCGCCAGCGGCCCGCAGGGGAACTATGGCTACACCTTC. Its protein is CASGPQGNYGYTF.

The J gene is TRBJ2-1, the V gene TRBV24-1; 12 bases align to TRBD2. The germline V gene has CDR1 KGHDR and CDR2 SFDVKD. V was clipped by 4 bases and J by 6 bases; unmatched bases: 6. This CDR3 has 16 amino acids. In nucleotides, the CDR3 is TGTGCCACCAGTGACCCCGGACTAGCGGGGAGCAATGAGCAGTTCTTC. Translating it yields CATSDPGLAGSNEQFF.

The CDR3 bases are TGTGCCAGCAGCCAAGCTGACAGAGATAATTCACCCCTCCACTTT. It is translated as CASSQADRDNSPLHF. The rearrangement uses TRBV3-1 (or the pseudogene TRBV3-2) and TRBJ1-6, with a weak D call TRBD1 (5 bases). V lost 1 base, J lost 5 bases, and 9 bases lay in between. The CDR3 is 15 residues long. CDR1 is LGHDT and CDR2 is YNNKEL in the germline V gene (reference sequence).

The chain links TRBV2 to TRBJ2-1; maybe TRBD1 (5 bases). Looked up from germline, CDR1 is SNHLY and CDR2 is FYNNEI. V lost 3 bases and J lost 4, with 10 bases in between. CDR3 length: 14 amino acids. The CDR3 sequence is CASSEEGVYNEQFF. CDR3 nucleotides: TGTGCCAGCAGTGAGGAAGGGGTGTACAATGAGCAGTTCTTC.

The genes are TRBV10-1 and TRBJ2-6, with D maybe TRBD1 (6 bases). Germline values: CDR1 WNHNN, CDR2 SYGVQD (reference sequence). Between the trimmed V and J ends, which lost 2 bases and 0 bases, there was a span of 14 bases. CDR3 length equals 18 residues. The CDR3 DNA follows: TGCGCCAGCAGTGAGCAGACAGGTCCAACCTCTGGGGCCAACGTCCTGACTTTC. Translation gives CASSEQTGPTSGANVLTF.

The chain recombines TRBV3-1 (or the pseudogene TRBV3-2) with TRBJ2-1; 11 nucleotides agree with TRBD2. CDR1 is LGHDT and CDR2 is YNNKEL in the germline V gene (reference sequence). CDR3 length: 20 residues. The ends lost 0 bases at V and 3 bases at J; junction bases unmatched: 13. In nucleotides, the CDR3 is TGTGCCAGCAGCCAAGATAAGGTTTGGGGGACTAGCGGCATCTACAATGAGCAGTTCTTC. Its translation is CASSQDKVWGTSGIYNEQFF.

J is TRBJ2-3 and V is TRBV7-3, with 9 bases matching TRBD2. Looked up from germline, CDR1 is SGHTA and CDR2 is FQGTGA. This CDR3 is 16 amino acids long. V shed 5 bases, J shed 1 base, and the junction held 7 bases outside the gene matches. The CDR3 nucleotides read TGTGCCAGCAGCCGCGGGGGGGCGCTTCGCACAGATACGCAGTATTTT. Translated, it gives CASSRGGALRTDTQYF.

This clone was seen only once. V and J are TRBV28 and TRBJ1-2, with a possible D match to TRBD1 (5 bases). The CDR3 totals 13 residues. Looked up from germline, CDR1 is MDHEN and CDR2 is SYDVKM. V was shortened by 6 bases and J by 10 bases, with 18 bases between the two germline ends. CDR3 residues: CASRRSGSPFYTF. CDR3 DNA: TGTGCCAGCAGACGATCAGGGTCTCCCTTCTACACCTTC.

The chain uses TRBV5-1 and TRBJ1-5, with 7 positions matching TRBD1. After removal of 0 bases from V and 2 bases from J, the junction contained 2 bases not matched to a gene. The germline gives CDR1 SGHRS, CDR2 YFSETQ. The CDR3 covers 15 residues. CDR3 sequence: CASSLGQGGNQPQHF. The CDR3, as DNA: TGCGCCAGCAGCTTGGGACAGGGCGGCAATCAGCCCCAGCATTTT.

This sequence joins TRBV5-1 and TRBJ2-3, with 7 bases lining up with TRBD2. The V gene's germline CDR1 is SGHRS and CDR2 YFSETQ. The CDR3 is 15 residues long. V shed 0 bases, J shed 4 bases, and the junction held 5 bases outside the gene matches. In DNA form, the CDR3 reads TGCGCCAGCAGCTTGGTAGCGGGCAACCCAGATACGCAGTATTTT. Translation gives CASSLVAGNPDTQYF.

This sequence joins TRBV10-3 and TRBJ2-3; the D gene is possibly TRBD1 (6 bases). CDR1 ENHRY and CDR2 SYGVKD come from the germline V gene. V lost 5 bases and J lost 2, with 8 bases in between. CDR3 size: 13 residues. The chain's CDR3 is CAISQGTTDTQYF. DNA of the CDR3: TGTGCCATCAGTCAGGGGACCACAGATACGCAGTATTTT.